Sequencing of this TCR beta chain was carried out in a study of blood T cell repertoires in COVID-19. Study-level information: The United States, Italy and Spain supplied acute and convalescent COVID-19 samples. Nucleic acid was either cDNA or gDNA, and it came from T cells, B-cell-depleted T cells, or PBMCs.

CDR1 and CDR2 from the germline V gene are SGHVS and FNYEAQ. V gave up 0 bases and J gave up 7 bases; unmatched junction bases: 7. The CDR3 totals 16 residues. Original handling: Reference gene primers were amplified, and this amplification served to estimate nucleated cell counts. Sequencing was performed with immunoSEQ multiplex PCR; in TCRdb, only in-frame clones are kept and a portion is missing. D and trimming come from the DNA, and the V and J calls and clone size come from that table. This table holds 250,000 to 300,000 clones, 85% found once. The sequencing input was peripheral blood. The TCR comes from a man in his fifties or sixties with active or convalescent COVID-19. This rearrangement joins TRBV7-6 to TRBJ1-5, with TRBD1 identical over 9 bases. CDR3 in amino acids: CASSLAADRGAQPQHF. In DNA form, the CDR3 reads TGTGCCAGCAGCTTAGCCGCGGACAGGGGAGCCCAGCCCCAGCATTTT.